These 17 T cell receptor beta chains share one sample of origin, sequenced in a study of cytomegalovirus exposure and HLA in healthy donors. PCR used 60 Vbeta primers and 13 Jbeta primers. TCRdb's table, derived via immunoSEQ multiplex PCR, lists solely in-frame clones and lacks some. This sample has about 150,000 clones, with 73% found just once. What was sequenced was PBMCs. The receptor source for this set is a woman aged 18-29 years in good health and CMV-seropositive.

The chain uses TRBV5-1 and TRBJ1-2; 9 bases are a match to TRBD1. V shed 3 bases and J 5 bases; nucleotides not matched to a gene: 14. Germline loops: CDR1 SGHRS, CDR2 YFSETQ. The CDR3 loop spans 17 amino acids. The CDR3 here is CASSSGTGTGSRYGYTF. The CDR3, as DNA: TGCGCCAGCAGCTCAGGGACCGGGACAGGGTCTCGGTATGGCTACACCTTC.

The chain combines TRBV6-5 with TRBJ1-1, with 10 positions matching TRBD1. Germline-derived CDR1 and CDR2 are MNHEY and SVGAGI. The CDR3 has 13 residues. J gave up 12 bases and V 6 bases, and 10 bases lay outside the gene matches. The CDR3 loop reads CASRIRDRGLTFF. The CDR3 DNA reads as TGTGCCAGCAGGATACGGGACAGGGGTTTAACTTTCTTT.

The rearrangement links TRBV5-8 to TRBJ1-1; D not resolved. V was trimmed by 0 bases and J by 10 bases, leaving 7 bases between them. The CDR3 extends over 11 amino acids. Germline V gene sequence: CDR1 SGHTS, CDR2 YDEGEE. The CDR3: CASSLARGAFF. CDR3 coding DNA: TGTGCCAGCAGCTTGGCCCGGGGAGCTTTCTTT.

This sequence joins TRBV7-2 and TRBJ2-7; TRBD1 matches 7 bases. With V trimmed by 10 bases and J by 0 bases, 9 bases remained unmatched. Germline V gene lookup returns CDR1 SGHTA and CDR2 FQGNSA. This CDR3 has 14 residues. The CDR3 is CATTHRDSSYEQYF. The CDR3 nucleotides read TGTGCCACCACACACCGGGACAGCTCCTACGAGCAGTACTTC.

This chain links TRBV18 with TRBJ1-1; no clear D gene. The CDR3 consists of 15 residues. V dropped 4 bases and J dropped 1 base, with 13 bases sitting between them. Germline V gene lookup returns CDR1 KGHSH and CDR2 LQKENI. CDR3 sequence reads: CASSRKGDGNTEAFF. The CDR3 DNA reads as TGTGCCAGCTCACGCAAGGGAGACGGGAACACTGAAGCTTTCTTT.

The CDR3 region is CSVARDSRRDGYTF. CDR3 in DNA: TGCAGCGTTGCACGGGACAGCCGAAGAGATGGCTACACCTTC. This sequence joins TRBV29-1 and TRBJ1-2; 7 nucleotides agree with TRBD1. V lost 4 bases, J lost 6 bases, and 11 bases stayed unmatched. CDR1 is SQVTM, CDR2 ANQGSEA, per germline. The CDR3 loop spans 14 amino acids.

The chain joins TRBV5-1 to TRBJ2-1; 15 bases fit TRBD2. The CDR3 runs 15 residues. J lost 9 bases, V lost 3 bases, and 4 bases had no gene match. Looked up from germline, CDR1 is SGHRS and CDR2 is YFSETQ. CDR3 in amino acids: CASSSGLAGGLEQFF. CDR3 sequence (DNA): TGCGCCAGCAGCTCCGGACTAGCGGGGGGGCTTGAGCAGTTCTTC. The full variable domain, rest sourced from reference TRBV5-1 and TRBJ2-1, is KAGVTQTPRYLIKTRGQQVTLSCSPISGHRSVSWYQQTPGQGLQFLFEYFSETQRNKGNFPGRFSGRQFSNSRSEMNVSTLELGDSALYLCASSSGLAGGLEQFFGPGTRLTVL.

V usage is TRBV7-9 and J usage is TRBJ2-1; 12 bases map to TRBD2. The CDR3 extends over 17 amino acids. CDR1 and CDR2 (germline): SEHNR, FQNEAQ (reference sequence). The V segment lost 4 bases and the J segment 5 bases; nucleotides outside the gene matches: 9. The CDR3 bases are TGTGCCAGCAGCTCGTGGCCTAGCGGGGGGGCCCACAATGAGCAGTTCTTC. Translated, it gives CASSSWPSGGAHNEQFF. The whole variable domain, remainder taken from reference TRBV7-9 and TRBJ2-1, is DTGVSQNPRHKITKRGQNVTFRCDPISEHNRLYWYRQTLGQGPEFLTYFQNEAQLEKSRLLSDRFSAERPKGSFSTLEIQRTEQGDSAMYLCASSSWPSGGAHNEQFFGPGTRLTVL.

The chain carries TRBV5-1 and TRBJ2-4; 7 bases agree with TRBD1. The V gene end was trimmed by 4 bases and the J gene end by 0 bases; junction bases not matched to a gene: 16. This CDR3 comprises 19 residues. Germline loops: CDR1 SGHRS, CDR2 YFSETQ. The CDR3 DNA reads TGCGCCAGCAGCCCCCCCCCGGGACAGACGGGGAGAGCCAAAAACATTCAGTACTTC. Translating it yields CASSPPPGQTGRAKNIQYF.

V and J are TRBV29-1 and TRBJ1-1, with no clear D. Trimming cost V 1 base and J 4 bases, with 13 bases left between them. CDR1 and CDR2 from the germline V gene are SQVTM and ANQGSEA. This CDR3 is built from 14 residues. The CDR3 reads CSVEATPEGTEAFF. CDR3 nucleotide sequence: TGCAGCGTTGAAGCGACCCCTGAGGGCACTGAAGCTTTCTTT.

CDR3 amino acids: CASSQLQGRKDEAFF. CDR3 nucleotides: TGTGCCAGCAGCCAACTACAGGGGAGGAAAGACGAAGCTTTCTTT. The V and J genes are TRBV6-5 and TRBJ1-1; 7 bases are shared with TRBD1. Germline values: CDR1 MNHEY, CDR2 SVGAGI. V shed 6 bases, J shed 8 bases, and the junction held 15 bases outside the gene matches. The CDR3 is made up of 15 amino acids.

For this clone: The germline gene is not matched at one end of the junction; a read error may be the cause. This same CDR3 is encoded by further DNA sequences in the sample. The chain's CDR3 is CASSSRGQGNSPLHF. As DNA, the CDR3 is TGTGCCAGCAGCTCCCGTGGACAGGGGAATTCGCCCCTCCACTTT. The chain recombines TRBV7-3 with TRBJ1-6; 9 bases are shared with TRBD1. Germline-derived CDR1 and CDR2 are SGHTA and FQGTGA. This CDR3 has 15 amino acids.

V and J are TRBV4-3 and TRBJ2-7, with 7 bases aligning to TRBD2. Unmatched junction bases numbered 11, after V lost 3 bases and J lost 3 bases. Germline V lookup: CDR1 LGHNA, CDR2 YSLEER. This CDR3 is built from 16 residues. CDR3 sequence: CASSHSRGGYLYEQYF. The CDR3 nucleotides are TGCGCCAGCAGCCACTCCCGCGGGGGTTATCTCTACGAGCAGTACTTC.

The chain is built from TRBV4-3 and TRBJ2-1, with a tentative D call TRBD1 (5 bases). Germline loops: CDR1 LGHNA, CDR2 YSLEER. V shed 0 bases and J shed 0 bases, with 9 bases lying between them. The CDR3 loop spans 16 amino acids. This CDR3 reads CASSQEQESSYNEQFF. CDR3 DNA sequence: TGCGCCAGCAGCCAAGAACAGGAAAGCTCCTACAATGAGCAGTTCTTC.

V and J are TRBV13 and TRBJ2-2, with TRBD1 matching over 9 bases. The CDR3 contains 17 residues. Germline V CDR1 and CDR2: PRHDT, FYEKMQ (reference sequence). V shed 7 bases, J shed 6 bases, and the junction held 15 bases outside the gene matches. For the CDR3, the DNA is TGTGCCAGCACCCACGGGAAAGGGACAGGGATATCCGGGGAGCTGTTTTTT. Encoded protein: CASTHGKGTGISGELFF. Variable domain in full (rest from reference TRBV13 and TRBJ2-2): AAGVIQSPRHLIKEKRETATLKCYPIPRHDTVYWYQQGPGQDPQFLISFYEKMQSDKGSIPDRFSAQQFSDYHSELNMSSLELGDSALYFCASTHGKGTGISGELFFGEGSRLTVL.

This clone was detected once. The same CDR3 arises from other DNA sequences in this sample as well. The rearrangement uses TRBV5-1 and TRBJ1-1, with 9 bases matching TRBD1. CDR3 length: 15 amino acids. Germline CDR1 and CDR2: SGHRS and YFSETQ. Trimming cost V 3 bases and J 1 base; bases outside gene matches: 4. CDR3 sequence reads: CASSSDRGTNTEAFF. CDR3 nucleotide sequence: TGCGCCAGCAGCTCGGACAGGGGAACGAACACTGAAGCTTTCTTT.

The rearrangement uses TRBV10-3 and TRBJ2-1, with a weak D call TRBD2 (5 bases). Trimming removed 4 bases at V and 1 base at J, with 8 bases between. Germline CDR1 is ENHRY and CDR2 is SYGVKD. The CDR3 covers 14 residues. CDR3 protein: CAISGRDSYNEQFF. The CDR3 DNA sequence: TGTGCCATCAGTGGCCGGGATTCCTACAATGAGCAGTTCTTC.